Listed below are T cell receptor beta chains from one sample, sequenced in a study of monozygotic twins with inflammatory bowel disease. From its re-call of the 5' RACE reads, TCRdb lists each CDR3 protein once, without DNA. This sample's table reports more than 350,000 distinct CDR3 sequences. Material: blood. Every receptor here comes from a human donor with ulcerative colitis or Crohn's disease, or a healthy co-twin of an affected twin (not recorded which). Both conserved end residues are part of each CDR3.

length	V	J	CDR3
14	TRBV2	TRBJ2-7	CASSESGGGYEQYF
12	TRBV2	TRBJ2-5	CASSALQETQYF
13	TRBV5-1	TRBJ1-4	CASSFTANEKLFF
13	TRBV12-3/TRBV12-4	TRBJ1-2	CASRLDREGGYTF
15	TRBV20-1	TRBJ2-1	CSVSIGTDSYNEQFF
15	TRBV27	TRBJ1-1	CASSPHRFKNTEAFF
13	TRBV24-1	TRBJ2-1	CATSSGRVNEQFF
17	TRBV7-9	TRBJ2-3	CASSPGTSGGAYDTQYF
15	TRBV19	TRBJ1-2	CASSGRGTAFYGYTF
13	TRBV7-8	TRBJ2-7	CASSLARGYEQYF
13	TRBV18	TRBJ2-1	CASSPTSNNEQFF
14	TRBV27	TRBJ2-7	CASRGGTSSYEQYF
17	TRBV20-1	TRBJ2-1	CSAPGGSSGLSYNEQFF